This passage covers 12 T cell receptor beta chains from one sample sequenced in a study of prognosis after radiotherapy for stage I lung cancer. The authors amplified TCR beta CDR3 from genomic DNA using two-round multiplex PCR. Primers (each specific to one TRBV or TRBJ gene) were used in first-round PCR. TCRdb recomputed calls from the multiplex PCR reads with MiXCR, one row per CDR3 protein. This sample carries fewer than 20,000 distinct CDR3 sequences, around 55% of them seen once, and the ten largest clones take 25% to 30%. The sample consisted of PBMCs, taken before or after stereotactic body radiation therapy (not recorded which). Every receptor here comes from a donor over 45 with non-small cell lung cancer.

The chain couples TRBV20-1 to TRBJ2-7; D gene unclear. Germline V lookup: CDR1 DFQATT, CDR2 SNEGSKA (reference sequence). The CDR3 has 12 amino acids. Trimming cost V 5 bases and J 3 bases, with 11 bases left between them. The CDR3 reads CSAPRQDYEQYF. CDR3 nucleotide sequence: TGCAGTGCTCCTCGCCAGGACTACGAGCAGTACTTC.

The rearrangement joins TRBV12-3 or TRBV12-4 to TRBJ2-1; 7 positions match TRBD1. V shed 5 bases and J 8 bases; nucleotides not matched to a gene: 12. CDR3 size: 15 residues. CDR3 DNA sequence: TGTGCCAGCAGTCCAGACAGGGTCTGGTTACATGAGCAGTTCTTC. This translates into CASSPDRVWLHEQFF.

As concerns this clonotype: A far larger clone is one nucleotide away, so this likely arose from a read error. CDR3 sequence: CASSGDWDSPYNEQLF. The CDR3 bases are TGTGCCAGCAGTGGAGACTGGGACAGTCCCTACAATGAGCAGTTATTC. The J gene is TRBJ2-5, the V gene TRBV27; 7 positions match TRBD1. Germline V gene lookup returns CDR1 MNHEY and CDR2 SMNVEV (reference sequence). The CDR3 length is 16 residues.

In its sample, this clonotype was seen once. The genes are TRBV7-8 and TRBJ2-1; D gene uncertain. Germline assignment: CDR1 SGHVS and CDR2 FQNEAQ. Trimming cost V 2 bases and J 0 bases, with 8 bases left between them. The CDR3 extends over 15 amino acids. The CDR3 spells CASSLTRRSYNEQFF. CDR3 DNA sequence: TGTGCCAGCAGCTTAACCCGGCGCTCCTACAATGAGCAGTTCTTC.

The chain recombines TRBV29-1 with TRBJ2-3; TRBD1 or TRBD2 may be the D gene (5 bases each). Germline loops: CDR1 SQVTM, CDR2 ANQGSEA. This CDR3 contains 11 residues. Trimming shortened V by 8 bases and J by 7 bases, and 13 bases separated the two germline ends. The CDR3 DNA follows: TGCAGCTCCCGTGGGGGAAATACGCAGTATTTT. This translates into CSSRGGNTQYF.

The V gene is TRBV12-3 or TRBV12-4, the J gene TRBJ2-7, with 7 bases that match TRBD2. J was trimmed by 3 bases and V by 5 bases; bases with no gene match: 7. CDR3 length: 14 residues. The CDR3 region has the DNA TGTGCCAGCAGTCAAGCTAGCGGCTTCTACGAGCAGTACTTC. Amino acids: CASSQASGFYEQYF.

This clonotype was observed a handful of times. This chain uses TRBV27 with TRBJ1-2; D remains unclear. V was clipped by 5 bases and J by 4 bases, with 11 bases between them. This CDR3 contains 13 residues. Germline V gene data show CDR1 as MNHEY and CDR2 as SMNVEV (reference sequence). The CDR3 sequence: CASSERAIYGYTF. The DNA of the CDR3 is TGTGCCAGCAGTGAAAGGGCAATCTATGGCTACACCTTC.

This clonotype has a count of ten or more. This rearrangement joins TRBV6-2 or TRBV6-3 to TRBJ2-5; D is possibly TRBD2 (5 bases). Trimming pared 2 bases from V and 5 bases from J, leaving 6 bases between. The CDR3 spans 12 residues. Germline assignment: CDR1 MNHEY and CDR2 SVGEGT. The CDR3 bases are TGTGCCAGCAGTTACGGGAGCGAGACCCAGTACTTC. It yields the protein CASSYGSETQYF.

The chain couples TRBV7-3 to TRBJ2-3; D is unresolved. The CDR3 loop spans 14 amino acids. Germline lookup yields CDR1 SGHTA and CDR2 FQGTGA. V shed 0 bases and J shed 2 bases, with 6 bases lying between them. Here the CDR3 reads CASSLTPYTDTQYF. CDR3 DNA sequence: TGTGCCAGCAGCTTAACGCCTTACACAGATACGCAGTATTTT.

This clonotype was seen ten or more times. This chain joins TRBV28 and TRBJ2-5; 10 bases align to TRBD2. In germline, CDR1 is MDHEN, CDR2 SYDVKM. The J segment lost 5 bases and the V segment lost 7 bases, leaving 7 bases of the junction unmatched. This CDR3 has 14 residues. CDR3 sequence reads: CASTKSSGSETQYF. As DNA, the CDR3 is TGTGCCAGCACTAAATCTAGCGGGAGTGAGACCCAGTACTTC.

This clonotype was picked up many times. The rearrangement links TRBV30 to TRBJ2-7; 10 positions agree with TRBD1. The CDR3 has 13 amino acids. Trimming took 3 bases from V and 6 from J; bases not matched to a gene: 5. Germline V gene lookup returns CDR1 GTSNPN and CDR2 SVGIG (reference sequence). The CDR3 DNA follows: TGTGCCTGGAGGGGACAGGGGCTCGGCGAGCAGTACTTC. Protein product: CAWRGQGLGEQYF.

V and J are TRBV5-1 and TRBJ1-1, with no clear D. The CDR3 covers 15 residues. The V end was cut by 4 bases, the J end by 3 bases, with 16 bases between. Germline CDR1 SGHRS, CDR2 YFSETQ. The chain's CDR3 is CASSPVVGKDTEAFF. In nucleotides, the CDR3 is TGCGCCAGCAGCCCGGTGGTGGGCAAAGACACTGAAGCTTTCTTT.